This TCR beta chain is drawn from a study of OX40 agonist ivuxolimab in advanced cancers. Study summary: Patients received ivuxolimab, an intravenous treatment, every 2 weeks at 0.01 to 10 mg/kg.

With respect to this clone: The antigen is undetermined.

CDR3 length: 17 residues. CDR1 and CDR2 from the germline V gene are SGHDT and YYEEEE. The V end was cut by 0 bases, the J end by 3 bases, with 17 bases between. Findings and limits, study-wide: With doses of 0.1-3.0 mg/kg, partial responders showed among the lowest clonal expansion. Part of the nonresponder group also had normalized T-cell clonal expansion that was low.

TCRdb's table, derived via immunoSEQ multiplex PCR, lists solely in-frame clones and lacks some. The table shows around 100,000 clones, with 75% to 95% occurring only once. The sequencing here drew on CD4+ or CD8+ T cells sorted from blood, taken in a trial of the OX40 agonist ivuxolimab. This sequence joins TRBV5-6 and TRBJ2-3; maybe TRBD1 (9 bases). The TCR was taken from an adult with an advanced solid tumor such as melanoma, head and neck, liver or kidney cancer. CDR3 bases: TGTGCCAGCAGCTTGGCCGGGGGGGACAGGGTTACAGATACGCAGTATTTT. Residues: CASSLAGGDRVTDTQYF. The full variable domain, its missing parts supplied by reference TRBV5-6 and TRBJ2-3, is DAGVTQSPTHLIKTRGQQVTLRCSPKSGHDTVSWYQQALGQGPQFIFQYYEEEERQRGNFPDRFSGHQFPNYSSELNVNALLLGDSALYLCASSLAGGDRVTDTQYFGPGTRLTVL.